The T cell receptor (beta chain) under discussion was sequenced for a study of blood T cell repertoires in COVID-19. The protocol was immunoSEQ multiplex PCR, while the TCRdb copy is restricted to in-frame clones and leaves out a portion. This sample yields about 120,000 clones, of which 80% to 85% are seen a single time; approximately 0.77% belongs to the top ten. The germline V gene encodes CDR1 SGHNT and CDR2 YENEEA. V gave up 5 bases and J gave up 6 bases, with 19 bases separating them. The length of the CDR3 is 16 residues. Input material: peripheral blood. The chain has TRBV11-3 and TRBJ1-4, with a weak D call TRBD1 (6 bases). The sequence was collected from a woman between 65 and 79 years old with acute or convalescent COVID-19. The CDR3 loop reads CASSLRNRDCDEKLFF. CDR3 nucleotides: TGTGCCAGCAGCCTTAGAAACAGGGATTGTGATGAAAAACTGTTTTTT.